Following are 24 T cell receptor beta chains from one sample sequenced in a study of OX40 agonist ivuxolimab in advanced cancers. Assay: immunoSEQ multiplex PCR; the TCRdb copy retains only in-frame clones and omits some. The sample records some 150,000 clones, 90% being singletons. Sequenced here: CD4+ or CD8+ T cells sorted from blood, sampled in a trial of the OX40 agonist ivuxolimab. The receptors come from an adult with an advanced solid tumor such as melanoma, head and neck, liver or kidney cancer.

This clone has only one observation. One end of the junction does not line up with germline, which may come from a read error. V gene TRBV29-1 combines with J gene TRBJ1-2, with TRBD1 identical over 9 bases. Germline V gene data show CDR1 as SQVTM and CDR2 as ANQGSEA. The CDR3 contains 16 residues. In DNA, the CDR3 is TGCAGCGTCGAAGGGACAGGGTCTTCTCTTAACTATGGCTACACCTTC. Translating gives CSVEGTGSSLNYGYTF.

CDR3: CASSTRGVNTEAFF. The CDR3 DNA is TGTGCCAGCAGCACCAGGGGAGTGAACACTGAAGCTTTCTTT. The chain links TRBV7-2 to TRBJ1-1; tentative D call: TRBD1 (6 bases). Germline CDR1 reads SGHTA; CDR2 reads FQGNSA. The CDR3 contains 14 residues. V was pared by 5 bases and J by 0 bases, with 10 bases between.

The chain uses TRBV5-1 and TRBJ2-3; 10 bases align to TRBD1. CDR1 and CDR2 from the germline V gene are SGHRS and YFSETQ. The V and J ends lost 6 bases and 5 bases, in that order; junction bases with no gene match: 3. The CDR3 is 13 residues long. The CDR3 here is CASKGTGEDTQYF. Written as DNA, the CDR3 is TGCGCCAGCAAAGGGACAGGGGAAGATACGCAGTATTTT.

With respect to this clone: The same CDR3 is also encoded by other DNA sequences in this sample. In DNA, the CDR3 is TGTGCCAGCAGCCAAGGGTCAGGGAACTATGGCTACACCTTC. Translating it yields CASSQGSGNYGYTF. The J gene is TRBJ1-2, the V gene TRBV4-2, with TRBD1 as a possible D gene (5 bases). Germline CDR1 and CDR2: LGHNA and YNFKEQ. V shed 1 base and J shed 2 bases, with 8 bases lying between them. The CDR3 is made up of 14 amino acids.

The V gene is TRBV27, the J gene TRBJ2-3, with 10 bases lining up with TRBD2. With V trimmed by 5 bases and J by 2 bases, 4 bases remained unmatched. The CDR3 is 15 amino acids. Germline-derived CDR1 and CDR2 are MNHEY and SMNVEV (reference sequence). This chain's CDR3 is CASSPLAGVTDTQYF. The DNA for the CDR3 is TGTGCCAGCAGTCCTCTAGCGGGAGTCACAGATACGCAGTATTTT.

This clone was seen just once. V usage is TRBV9 and J usage is TRBJ2-3, with 12 bases fitting TRBD2. The CDR3 is 18 amino acids. Germline-derived CDR1 and CDR2 are SGDLS and YYNGEE. V was pared by 3 bases and J by 2 bases, with 10 bases of the junction left unmatched. The DNA of the CDR3 is TGTGCCAGCAGCGCTGGACTAGCGGGATACGACGTCACAGATACGCAGTATTTT. Residues: CASSAGLAGYDVTDTQYF.

The V call is TRBV12-5, the J call TRBJ2-2, with 9 bases identical to TRBD1. The CDR3 is 17 amino acids. The trim removed 3 bases at V and 4 bases at J, leaving 9 bases unmatched. Germline lookup yields CDR1 LGHNT and CDR2 FRNRAP. CDR3 DNA sequence: TGTGCTAGTGGTTTTTTGACAGGGGGTACGGGCACCGGGGAGCTGTTTTTT. Residues: CASGFLTGGTGTGELFF.

The rearrangement links TRBV5-6 to TRBJ1-2; 10 bases line up with TRBD1. Per the germline V gene, CDR1 is SGHDT and CDR2 is YYEEEE. Unmatched junction bases numbered 7, after V lost 4 bases and J lost 4 bases. This CDR3 comprises 15 residues. The CDR3 reads CASSDGTGEGYGYTF. DNA for the CDR3: TGTGCCAGCAGCGACGGGACAGGGGAGGGCTATGGCTACACCTTC.

The V gene is TRBV5-4, the J gene TRBJ1-1; 8 nucleotides align to TRBD1. Germline V gene lookup returns CDR1 SGHNT and CDR2 YYREEE (reference sequence). V shed 4 bases and J 3 bases; nucleotides not matched to a gene: 11. The CDR3 runs to 16 residues. CDR3: CASSGKTGDPDTEAFF. The CDR3 region has the DNA TGTGCCAGCAGCGGAAAGACAGGGGATCCCGACACTGAAGCTTTCTTT.

The chain employs TRBV4-3 and TRBJ2-1; 10 bases fit TRBD2. CDR1 and CDR2 from the germline V gene are LGHNA and YSLEER. The CDR3 is 18 residues long. Unmatched junction bases numbered 8, after V lost 1 base and J lost 2 bases. This CDR3 is CASSQGPQAGGPYNEQFF. DNA for the CDR3: TGCGCCAGCAGCCAAGGCCCTCAAGCGGGAGGGCCCTACAATGAGCAGTTCTTC.

This clone was detected once. This chain connects TRBV2 to TRBJ2-1; 7 nucleotides align to TRBD2. The germline CDR1 and CDR2 sequences are SNHLY and FYNNEI. Trimming took 3 bases from V and 9 from J; bases not matched to a gene: 8. This CDR3 has 14 amino acids. CDR3 coding DNA: TGTGCCAGCAGTGACCGGCGGGAGTATGTTGAGCAGTTCTTC. Translation gives CASSDRREYVEQFF.

The V and J genes are TRBV14 and TRBJ2-4; D is unresolved. Germline CDR1 is SGHDN and CDR2 is FVKESK. The CDR3 contains 13 residues. V lost 1 base and J 6 bases, leaving 7 bases between the germline ends. Here the CDR3 DNA reads TGTGCCAGCAGCCAAGTCCCGAGAAACATTCAGTACTTC. The encoded protein is CASSQVPRNIQYF.

The gene calls are TRBV7-3 and TRBJ2-1, with D possibly TRBD2 on 6 matching bases. V lost 1 base and J 8 bases, leaving 18 bases between the germline ends. CDR3 length: 16 residues. Germline assignment: CDR1 SGHTA and CDR2 FQGTGA. The DNA of the CDR3 is TGTGCCAGCAGCTTAAGGGACGGGAGAGGTCAACATGAGCAGTTCTTC. The encoded protein is CASSLRDGRGQHEQFF.

The gene calls are TRBV9 and TRBJ1-4; 7 positions agree with TRBD1. CDR3 length: 14 amino acids. V was pared by 2 bases and J by 4 bases, with 2 bases of the junction left unmatched. Germline V gene lookup returns CDR1 SGDLS and CDR2 YYNGEE. CDR3 amino acids: CASSVQGGNEKLFF. The CDR3 region has the DNA TGTGCCAGCAGCGTGCAGGGGGGTAATGAAAAACTGTTTTTT. The full variable domain, completed using reference TRBV9 and TRBJ1-4, is DSGVTQTPKHLITATGQRVTLRCSPRSGDLSVYWYQQSLDQGLQFLIQYYNGEERAKGNILERFSAQQFPDLHSELNLSSLELGDSALYFCASSVQGGNEKLFFGSGTQLSVL.

The chain carries TRBV7-9 and TRBJ1-5; D gene ambiguous. The germline CDR1 and CDR2 sequences are SEHNR and FQNEAQ (reference sequence). The CDR3 runs to 14 residues. V lost 5 bases to trimming and J lost 3 bases, with 11 bases between them. The chain's CDR3 is CASSPWQDNQPQHF. CDR3 bases: TGTGCCAGCAGCCCCTGGCAGGACAATCAGCCCCAGCATTTT. The full variable domain, in which reference TRBV7-9 and TRBJ1-5 provide the parts outside the CDR3, is DTGVSQNPRHKITKRGQNVTFRCDPISEHNRLYWYRQTLGQGPEFLTYFQNEAQLEKSRLLSDRFSAERPKGSFSTLEIQRTEQGDSAMYLCASSPWQDNQPQHFGDGTRLSIL.

V is TRBV2 and J is TRBJ1-5; TRBD1 agrees at 10 bases. CDR3 length equals 14 residues. V was clipped by 6 bases and J by 2 bases; unmatched bases: 1. Per germline, CDR1 SNHLY and CDR2 FYNNEI. The CDR3 bases are TGTGCCAGCAGCGGGACAGGGGGCAATCAGCCCCAGCATTTT. Its protein product is CASSGTGGNQPQHF.

The genes are TRBV7-2 and TRBJ1-1; TRBD1 aligns across 7 bases. Germline V gives CDR1 SGHTA, CDR2 FQGNSA. This CDR3 comprises 13 residues. Losses at the gene ends were 5 bases for V and 7 bases for J; bases not matched to a gene: 7. The CDR3 region is CASSPTGFGEAFF. The CDR3 region has the DNA TGTGCCAGCAGCCCGACAGGGTTTGGTGAAGCTTTCTTT.

The chain recombines TRBV15 with TRBJ2-7; D perhaps matches TRBD2 (6 bases). Germline CDR1 is LNHNV and CDR2 is YYDKDF (reference sequence). The CDR3 extends over 16 amino acids. Trimming removed 3 bases at V and 0 bases at J, with 15 bases between. The CDR3 sequence: CATSSGWRVSSYEQYF. CDR3 in DNA: TGTGCCACCAGCAGTGGGTGGAGGGTGAGCTCCTACGAGCAGTACTTC.

This clone was recorded once. V is TRBV28 and J is TRBJ1-3; D may be TRBD1 (6 bases). CDR3 length equals 14 residues. With 5 bases removed from V and 8 bases from J, the gap between germline ends came to 16 bases. CDR1 is MDHEN, CDR2 SYDVKM, per germline. The CDR3 spells CASSAPGAGDTIYF. DNA of the CDR3: TGTGCCAGCAGTGCCCCAGGGGCCGGCGACACCATATATTTT.

The chain combines TRBV28 with TRBJ2-5; 7 bases match TRBD1. J lost 2 bases, V lost 7 bases, and 7 bases had no gene match. Per the germline V gene, CDR1 is MDHEN and CDR2 is SYDVKM. The CDR3 length is 14 residues. CDR3 loop: CASTLWGQQETQYF. CDR3 nucleotide sequence: TGTGCCAGCACCCTCTGGGGACAGCAAGAGACCCAGTACTTC.

This chain connects TRBV11-3 to TRBJ2-7; D not certain. This CDR3 has 13 residues. Germline values: CDR1 SGHNT, CDR2 YENEEA. V shed 1 base and J shed 3 bases, with 7 bases lying between them. The CDR3 loop is CASSLAFNYEQYF. The CDR3 DNA reads TGTGCCAGCAGCTTAGCATTCAACTACGAGCAGTACTTC.

The chain is built from TRBV2 and TRBJ2-7; D gene unclear. The germline V gene has CDR1 SNHLY and CDR2 FYNNEI. Trimming left V 6 bases short and J 0 bases short, with 6 bases between. This CDR3 is built from 12 residues. The CDR3 loop reads CASSASSYEQYF. The DNA for the CDR3 is TGTGCCAGCAGCGCGAGCTCCTACGAGCAGTACTTC.

The chain couples TRBV7-9 to TRBJ2-1; D unclear. Germline values: CDR1 SEHNR, CDR2 FQNEAQ (reference sequence). CDR3 size: 15 residues. V was shortened by 5 bases and J by 0 bases, with 11 bases between the two germline ends. This CDR3 is CASSIVLSSYNEQFF. CDR3 DNA: TGTGCCAGCAGCATAGTTTTGAGCTCCTACAATGAGCAGTTCTTC.

CDR3 nucleotides: TGTGCCAGAGGGGGACAGACGAGCCATGAAGCTTTCTTT. This encodes CARGGQTSHEAFF. This rearrangement joins TRBV2 to TRBJ1-1; the match to TRBD1 covers 7 bases. The length of the CDR3 is 13 residues. Germline V gene data show CDR1 as SNHLY and CDR2 as FYNNEI. J was trimmed by 7 bases and V by 9 bases; bases with no gene match: 11.